The rows below give T cell receptor beta chains drawn from one sample of a study of blood T cell repertoires in COVID-19. Profiling relied on immunoSEQ multiplex PCR, and the TCRdb table lists in-frame clones only, not all of them. Among tens of thousands of clones listed, approximately 77% were seen once. The sequencing sample was made of peripheral blood. The receptors were sampled from a human donor in a cohort sampled during active COVID-19. CDR3s include the opening cysteine and the closing phenylalanine or tryptophan. D genes are given only for firm matches. Expanded clones get a size class; other rows say once, few or many, or leave the size out.

>TRBJ2-7|NA|NA|TRBV15
TGTGCCACCAGCAGAGTCCCCGGTCGGTACGAGCAGTACTTC
CATSRVPGRYEQYF
>TRBJ1-2|NA|NA|TRBV2
TGTGCCAGCAGTGAATCTTCTTGGGCGAACTATGGCTACACCTTC
CASSESSWANYGYTF
>TRBJ2-7|NA|NA|TRBV3-1/TRBV3-2
TGTGCCAGCAGCCGAGCCCTTCCCTACGAGCAGTACTTC
CASSRALPYEQYF
>TRBJ2-1|NA|TRBD2|TRBV28
TGTGCCAGCAGTTTAGCGGGAGGGCCGAGAAATGAGCAGTTCTTC
CASSLAGGPRNEQFF
>TRBJ2-1|NA|TRBD1|TRBV3-1/TRBV3-2
TGTGCCAGCAGCCATTGGGACAGGGGCAATGAGCAGTTCTTC
CASSHWDRGNEQFF
>TRBJ2-7|NA|TRBD1|TRBV6-5
TGTGCCAGCAGTTATAACAGGGGTGCCTACGAGCAGTACTTC
CASSYNRGAYEQYF
>TRBJ1-2|NA|NA|TRBV12-3/TRBV12-4
TGTGCCAGCAGCCCTGCGGGGATGGAAGGCTACACCTTC
CASSPAGMEGYTF
>TRBJ1-2|NA|TRBD1|TRBV7-9
TGTGCCAGCAGCTATCGTGGGACAGGGCTTAGCTACACCTTC
CASSYRGTGLSYTF
>TRBJ2-1|NA|TRBD2|TRBV5-4
TGTGCCAGCAGCCCAGTAGCGGGAGCCTACAATGAGCAGTTCTTC
CASSPVAGAYNEQFF
>TRBJ2-5|NA|NA|TRBV3-1/TRBV3-2
TGTGCCAGCAGCCAAGACCGGGGAGGATTTGGGGAGACCCAGTACTTC
CASSQDRGGFGETQYF
>TRBJ1-1|NA|NA|TRBV5-5
TGTGCCAGCAGCCAGCGCCCGACAGGGAACACTGAAGCTTTCTTT
CASSQRPTGNTEAFF
>TRBJ2-5|NA|NA|TRBV5-3
TGTGCCAGAAGCCGGCAGGGTGTACGGGAGACCCAGTACTTC
CARSRQGVRETQYF
>TRBJ2-3|NA|TRBD2|TRBV5-6
TGTGCCAGCAGCTTCAGGACTAGCGGGAGAACAGATACGCAGTATTTT
CASSFRTSGRTDTQYF
>TRBJ1-4|few|TRBD1|TRBV5-6
TGTGCCAGCAGCGGCGGACAGGGTCTTAATGAAAAACTGTTTTTT
CASSGGQGLNEKLFF
>TRBJ1-3|NA|TRBD1|TRBV6-1
TGTGCCAGCAGTGAATGGGCAGGGGGGACTGGAAACACCATATATTTT
CASSEWAGGTGNTIYF
>TRBJ2-7|NA|NA|TRBV11-2
TGTGCCAGCAGCCCCCTCAGGGGCTCCTACGAGCAGTACTTC
CASSPLRGSYEQYF
>TRBJ2-1|NA|TRBD1|TRBV11-2
TGTGCCAGCAGCCTCCGGACAGGGGGCAATGAGCAGTTCTTC
CASSLRTGGNEQFF
>TRBJ2-7|NA|NA|TRBV24-1
TGTGCCACCACTCCCGGGGGGCAGGGTAGCTACGAGCAGTACTTC
CATTPGGQGSYEQYF
>TRBJ2-7|NA|NA|TRBV29-1
TGCAGCGTGAGGTCGGGAATCTCCTACGAGCAGTACTTC
CSVRSGISYEQYF
>TRBJ1-3|few|TRBD1|TRBV3-1/TRBV3-2
TGTGCCAGCAGCCTGAGAAGGGACAGCGGAAACACCATATATTTT
CASSLRRDSGNTIYF
>TRBJ1-3|few|TRBD1|TRBV12-5
TGTGCTAGTGGTTTGAAAGCCGGGACAGGGAGCTCTGGAAACACCATATATTTT
CASGLKAGTGSSGNTIYF
>TRBJ1-1|NA|NA|TRBV9
TGTGCCAGCAGCGGAGGCCGACAGATTCGGACTGAAGCTTTCTTT
CASSGGRQIRTEAFF
>TRBJ1-5|NA|NA|TRBV6-5
TGTGCCAGCAGGGATGGGGGGGCAGTCAATCAGCCCCAGCATTTT
CASRDGGAVNQPQHF
>TRBJ2-2|NA|TRBD2|TRBV19
TGTGCCAGTCGAAGGGGAACTAGCGGGGGCCACAGCACCGGGGAGCTGTTTTTT
CASRRGTSGGHSTGELFF
>TRBJ2-2|NA|TRBD2|TRBV5-4
TGTGCCAGCAGCGGGAGAGCGGGGGGGCCGGCCGGGGAGCTGTTTTTT
CASSGRAGGPAGELFF
>TRBJ2-3|NA|TRBD2|TRBV15
TGTGCCACCGGAGGTGTGAGAAGCGGGAGGCCATCTCGGGCAGATACGCAGTATTTT
CATGGVRSGRPSRADTQYF
>TRBJ2-5|NA|TRBD1|TRBV6-5
TGTGCCAGCAGAAGGGACAGTACTCAAGAGACCCAGTACTTC
CASRRDSTQETQYF
>TRBJ2-1|NA|NA|TRBV11-2
TGTGCCAGCAGCTTTTTGGTCGGCGGCGGGTCATACTACAATGAGCAGTTCTTC
CASSFLVGGGSYYNEQFF
>TRBJ2-7|NA|NA|TRBV7-2
TGTGCCAGCAGCTTAGAAGGGGCGGCCGGGTGGACCTACGAGCAGTACTTC
CASSLEGAAGWTYEQYF
>TRBJ2-2|NA|NA|TRBV9
TGTGCCAGCAGCCCCCCGGTAGGGGCCGGGGAGCTGTTTTTT
CASSPPVGAGELFF
>TRBJ2-1|once|TRBD2|TRBV28
TGTGCCAGCGATAACCTGCAGGCGGGACTAGTTCGAGTGCAGTTCTTC
CASDNLQAGLVRVQFF
>TRBJ2-7|NA|NA|TRBV5-1
TGCGCCAGCAGCCGGGGGTTTTCCTACGAGCAGTACTTC
CASSRGFSYEQYF
>TRBJ1-4|once|TRBD1|TRBV19
TGTGCCAGTAGGGGACAGGGAGGAAAACTGTTTTTT
CASRGQGGKLFF